This T cell receptor (beta chain) is drawn from a study of T cell repertoires in breast cancer. About the research overall: Samples were breast cancer tumors, lymph nodes and blood from patients, and control blood.

V was clipped by 3 bases and J by 8 bases, with 13 bases between them. CDR3 length equals 12 residues. Germline lookup yields CDR1 DFQATT and CDR2 SNEGSKA (reference sequence). Paired alpha-beta TCRs of CD8+ T cells were analyzed by expanded emulsion RT-PCR. Positively selected CD8+ T cells rested overnight with 7.5 to 10 IU/mL IL-2 before emulsion RT-PCR. During the second nested PCR, blocking oligonucleotides suppressed genes that were not paired. TCRdb reprocessed the emulsion pairing reads via MiXCR and lists one record per CDR3 protein. The table records roughly 38,000 distinct CDR3 sequences, 45% to 55% of them present only once.

The sample was CD8+ T cells. The receptor was derived from a pool of human donors with breast cancer or a healthy control (not recorded which). The chain employs TRBV20-1 and TRBJ1-2, with D uncertain. CDR3: CSASPGSPGYTF. CDR3 bases: TGCAGTGCTAGCCCCGGATCCCCGGGCTACACCTTC.